Included here is one T cell receptor beta chain sequence, with context. This specimen comes from a study of shared clonotypes between healthy human individuals. CDR3 length equals 14 residues. Deletions cut 4 bases from V and 4 bases from J, with 13 bases between. Germline CDR1 is LGHNA and CDR2 is YSLEER. Libraries were prepared by immunoSEQ multiplex PCR; TCRdb keeps only in-frame clonotypes and omits some of them. The sample includes more than 2 million clones, 85% to 95% of them seen just once. The sample taken for sequencing was naive CD4+ T cells sorted from blood. Described subset: CD45RA+ positively selected. The clonotype originates from a man between 18 and 35 years old in good health. The chain combines TRBV4-3 with TRBJ1-1; tentatively, D is TRBD1 (5 bases). CDR3 DNA sequence: TGCGCCAGCAGCCTGGACGGACAAGGCACTGAAGCTTTCTTT. Protein sequence: CASSLDGQGTEAFF.